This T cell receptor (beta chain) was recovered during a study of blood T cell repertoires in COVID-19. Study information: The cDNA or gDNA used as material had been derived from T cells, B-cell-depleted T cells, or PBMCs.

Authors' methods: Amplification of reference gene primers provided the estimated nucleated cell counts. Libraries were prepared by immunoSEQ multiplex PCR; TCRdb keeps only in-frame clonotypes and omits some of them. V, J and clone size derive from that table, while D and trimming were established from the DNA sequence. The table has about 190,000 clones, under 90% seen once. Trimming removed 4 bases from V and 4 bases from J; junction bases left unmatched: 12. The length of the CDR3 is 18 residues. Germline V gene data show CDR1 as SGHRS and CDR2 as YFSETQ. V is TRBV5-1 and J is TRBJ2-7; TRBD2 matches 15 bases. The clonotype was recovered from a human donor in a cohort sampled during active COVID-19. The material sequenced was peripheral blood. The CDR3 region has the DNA TGCGCCAGCAGCCCCCCCCCGGGACTAGCGGGGGGAGATTACGAGCAGTACTTC. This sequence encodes CASSPPPGLAGGDYEQYF. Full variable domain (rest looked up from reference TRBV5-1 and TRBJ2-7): KAGVTQTPRYLIKTRGQQVTLSCSPISGHRSVSWYQQTPGQGLQFLFEYFSETQRNKGNFPGRFSGRQFSNSRSEMNVSTLELGDSALYLCASSPPPGLAGGDYEQYFGPGTRLTVT.